This TCR beta chain was recorded in a study of blood T cell repertoires in COVID-19. The wider study: Material from acute and convalescent COVID-19 was sourced from the United States, Italy and Spain. PBMCs, B-cell-depleted T cells, or T cells provided the cDNA or gDNA that made up the material.

In the study's own analysis: Estimated nucleated cell counts came from reference gene primer amplification. Profiling relied on immunoSEQ multiplex PCR, and the TCRdb table lists in-frame clones only, not all of them. Clonal size and the V and J genes are those of that table, whereas D and trimming came from the DNA. The table has about 270,000 clones, under 90% seen once. This CDR3 region has 15 residues. Germline V gene lookup returns CDR1 SGHTA and CDR2 FQGNSA. Trimming took off 3 bases at V and 3 bases at J, with 15 bases between the two ends. Input material: peripheral blood. The TCR originated in a woman between 50 and 59 years old who had recovered from COVID-19. V is TRBV7-2 and J is TRBJ2-7; D is perhaps TRBD2 (6 bases). CDR3 DNA sequence: TGTGCCAGCAGCTTGCGGGGTACACCAGACTACGAGCAGTACTTC. This sequence encodes CASSLRGTPDYEQYF.